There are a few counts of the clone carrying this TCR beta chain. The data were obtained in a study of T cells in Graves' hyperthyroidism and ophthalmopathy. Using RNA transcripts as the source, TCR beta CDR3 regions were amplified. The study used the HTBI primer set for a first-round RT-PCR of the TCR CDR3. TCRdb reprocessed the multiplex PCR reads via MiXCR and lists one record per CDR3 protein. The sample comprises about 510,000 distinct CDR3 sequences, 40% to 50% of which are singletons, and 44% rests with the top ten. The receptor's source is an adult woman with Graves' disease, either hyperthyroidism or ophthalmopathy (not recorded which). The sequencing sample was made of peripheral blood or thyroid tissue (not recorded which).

CDR3 region: CASSTGRGAYEQYF. The CDR3 DNA sequence: TGTGCCAGCAGCACGGGCCGTGGAGCCTACGAGCAGTACTTC. The chain links TRBV7-8 to TRBJ2-7; D call uncertain. The CDR3 spans 14 residues. Deletions cut 5 bases from V and 2 bases from J, with 13 bases between. Germline V lookup: CDR1 SGHVS, CDR2 FQNEAQ.